This T cell receptor (beta chain) was identified in a study of cytomegalovirus exposure and HLA in healthy donors. Notes on the study in general: According to a later analysis, most TCR beta chains associated with CMV appeared HLA-restricted.

In this sample, this clone turned up once. What it binds is unknown. Primers included in the PCR were 60 Vbeta and 13 Jbeta primers. Profiled with immunoSEQ multiplex PCR; TCRdb holds only in-frame clones, not every one. The sample records 100,000 to 150,000 clones, 65% to 75% being singletons. The TCR comes from a woman between 45 and 60 years old in good health and CMV-seropositive. The specimen was PBMCs.

CDR3 sequence reads: CASMRADTQYF. In DNA form, the CDR3 reads TGTGCCAGCATGAGGGCAGATACGCAGTATTTT. The J gene is TRBJ2-3, the V gene TRBV27, with a tentative D call TRBD2 (5 bases). With 7 bases removed from V and 4 bases from J, the gap between germline ends came to 6 bases. The CDR3 consists of 11 residues. CDR1 and CDR2 (germline): MNHEY, SMNVEV (reference sequence).